A single sample gave rise to the 9 T cell receptor beta chains below, sequenced in a study of cytomegalovirus exposure and HLA in healthy donors (dated by TCRdb to about 2017). Library prep was done by the immunoSEQ multiplex PCR assay. TCRdb carries this immuneACCESS record with in-frame sequences only. Its versions omit some clonotypes, under half of them owing to an unresolved V gene in the studies checked, with the rest unexplained. This sample gives roughly 98,000 clones in total; about 90% of them show up just once. Less than 7.5% of the sample is held by the ten biggest clonotypes. The sequenced sample was PBMCs. The receptors derive from a man in his late teens or twenties in good health and CMV-seropositive.

This chain connects TRBV11-2 to TRBJ2-7, with 15 bases matching TRBD2. Germline CDR1 reads SGHAT; CDR2 reads FQNNGV. Trimming took 4 bases from V and 2 from J; bases not matched to a gene: 12. This CDR3 is built from 19 residues. The CDR3 nucleotides are TGTGCCAGCAGCTCCACTGGGACTAGCGGGGGGCCGGCCCCCTACGAGCAGTACTTC. This gives the protein CASSSTGTSGGPAPYEQYF.

J is TRBJ2-7 and V is TRBV27; 7 nucleotides match TRBD1. Germline values: CDR1 MNHEY, CDR2 SMNVEV (reference sequence). This CDR3 region has 15 residues. V lost 0 bases and J lost 6; bases outside the gene matches: 8. CDR3 protein: CASSLSLVGGTEQYF. The DNA for the CDR3 is TGTGCCAGCAGTTTATCGTTAGTAGGGGGCACCGAGCAGTACTTC.

The genes are TRBV7-3 and TRBJ2-3; 14 nucleotides align to TRBD2. J was trimmed by 5 bases and V by 5 bases; bases with no gene match: 6. The CDR3 is 16 residues long. The V gene's germline CDR1 is SGHTA and CDR2 FQGTGA. The CDR3 protein is CASSPRLAGGQDTQYF. CDR3 DNA: TGTGCCAGCAGCCCTCGACTAGCGGGGGGGCAAGATACGCAGTATTTT.

In its sample, this clone was seen once. The chain is built from TRBV28 and TRBJ2-1; D not resolved. Trimming stripped 4 bases from V and 0 bases from J, with 10 bases between. CDR1 is MDHEN and CDR2 is SYDVKM in the germline V gene. The CDR3 runs to 15 residues. In DNA form, the CDR3 reads TGTGCCAGCAGTTCTACTAAGAGCTCCTACAATGAGCAGTTCTTC. This gives the protein CASSSTKSSYNEQFF.

The chain recombines TRBV2 with TRBJ1-1, with D unresolved. This CDR3 is 13 amino acids long. CDR1 and CDR2 (germline): SNHLY, FYNNEI. V was clipped by 9 bases and J by 2 bases, with 13 bases between them. The CDR3 here is CASVWRSNTEAFF. The CDR3 DNA sequence: TGTGCCAGTGTTTGGAGGTCCAACACTGAAGCTTTCTTT.

V is TRBV4-2 and J is TRBJ2-5; 13 bases match TRBD2. V lost 0 bases to trimming and J lost 7 bases; unmatched junction nucleotides: 8. This CDR3 has 17 amino acids. Per the germline V gene, CDR1 is LGHNA and CDR2 is YNFKEQ. The CDR3 sequence: CASSQDLTSGGAGTQYF. The CDR3 nucleotides read TGTGCCAGCAGCCAAGATCTAACTAGCGGGGGGGCCGGGACCCAGTACTTC.

This rearrangement joins TRBV7-6 to TRBJ1-5, with 7 bases identical to TRBD1. This CDR3 comprises 14 residues. Germline V lookup: CDR1 SGHVS, CDR2 FNYEAQ. The ends lost 2 bases at V and 6 bases at J; junction bases unmatched: 4. CDR3 loop: CASSLLAGGQPQHF. The CDR3 bases are TGTGCCAGCAGCTTACTCGCAGGGGGTCAGCCCCAGCATTTT.

The DNA of the CDR3 is TGTGCCAGCTTAGAACAGGAGAACACTGAAGCTTTCTTT. It translates to CASLEQENTEAFF. The rearrangement joins TRBV18 to TRBJ1-1; a weak D match, TRBD1 (5 bases). The CDR3 has 13 amino acids. Germline V CDR1 and CDR2: KGHSH, LQKENI. V dropped 7 bases and J dropped 1 base, with 10 bases sitting between them.

The V call is TRBV7-7, the J call TRBJ2-5; unclear D gene. The CDR3 extends over 14 amino acids. Trimming pared 5 bases from V and 7 bases from J, leaving 17 bases between. Germline V CDR1 and CDR2: SSHAT, FNYEAQ (reference sequence). CDR3 coding DNA: TGTGCCAGCAGCCCTGACTCGAGCGCAAGGACCCAGTACTTC. It is translated as CASSPDSSARTQYF.